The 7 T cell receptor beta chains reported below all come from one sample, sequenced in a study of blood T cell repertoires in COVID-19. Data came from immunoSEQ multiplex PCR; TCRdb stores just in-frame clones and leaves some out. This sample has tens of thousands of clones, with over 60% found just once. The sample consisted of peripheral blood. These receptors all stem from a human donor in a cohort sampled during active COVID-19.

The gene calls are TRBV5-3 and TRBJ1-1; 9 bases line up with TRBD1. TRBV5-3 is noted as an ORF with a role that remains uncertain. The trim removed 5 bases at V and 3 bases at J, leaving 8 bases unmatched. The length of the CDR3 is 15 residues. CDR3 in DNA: TGTGCCAGAAGTCGGGACAGGGACCAGGACACTGAAGCTTTCTTT. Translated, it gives CARSRDRDQDTEAFF.

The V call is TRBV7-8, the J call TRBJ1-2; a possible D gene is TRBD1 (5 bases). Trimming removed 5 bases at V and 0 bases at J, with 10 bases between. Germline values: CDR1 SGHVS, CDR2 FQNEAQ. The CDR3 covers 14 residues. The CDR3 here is CASSGKTANYGYTF. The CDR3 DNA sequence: TGTGCCAGCAGCGGAAAGACAGCTAACTATGGCTACACCTTC.

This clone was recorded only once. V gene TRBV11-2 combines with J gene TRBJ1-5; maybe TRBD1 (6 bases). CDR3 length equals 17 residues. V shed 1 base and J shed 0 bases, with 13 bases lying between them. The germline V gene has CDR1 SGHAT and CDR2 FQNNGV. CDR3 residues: CASSLVGTHHSNQPQHF. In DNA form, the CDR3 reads TGTGCCAGCAGCTTAGTCGGGACACATCATAGCAATCAGCCCCAGCATTTT.

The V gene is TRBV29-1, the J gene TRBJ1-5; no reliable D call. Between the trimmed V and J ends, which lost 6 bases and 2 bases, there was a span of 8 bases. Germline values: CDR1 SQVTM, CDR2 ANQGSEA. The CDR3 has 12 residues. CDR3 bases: TGCAGCGTAAAGGAGGGCAATCAGCCCCAGCATTTT. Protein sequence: CSVKEGNQPQHF.

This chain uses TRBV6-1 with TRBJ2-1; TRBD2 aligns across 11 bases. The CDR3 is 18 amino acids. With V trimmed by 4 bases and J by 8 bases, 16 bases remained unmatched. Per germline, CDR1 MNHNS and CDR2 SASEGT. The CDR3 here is CASSGRTSGPASWDEQFF. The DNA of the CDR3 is TGTGCCAGCAGTGGCAGGACTAGCGGGCCAGCCAGTTGGGATGAGCAGTTCTTC.

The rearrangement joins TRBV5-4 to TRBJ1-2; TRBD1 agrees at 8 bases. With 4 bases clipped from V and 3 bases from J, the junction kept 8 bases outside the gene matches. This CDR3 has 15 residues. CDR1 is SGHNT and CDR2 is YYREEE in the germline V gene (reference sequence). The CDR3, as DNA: TGTGCCAGCAGCCCATCGACAGGGGCAGACTATGGCTACACCTTC. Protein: CASSPSTGADYGYTF.

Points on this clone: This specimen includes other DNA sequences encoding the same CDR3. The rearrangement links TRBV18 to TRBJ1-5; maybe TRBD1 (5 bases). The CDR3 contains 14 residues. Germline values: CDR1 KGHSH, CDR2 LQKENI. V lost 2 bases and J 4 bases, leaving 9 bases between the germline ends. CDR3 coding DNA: TGTGCCAGCTCACCATCAGGGCAAAATCAGCCCCAGCATTTT. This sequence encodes CASSPSGQNQPQHF.